One and the same sample provided the 12 T cell receptor beta chains below, sequenced in a study of T cells in Graves' hyperthyroidism and ophthalmopathy. Amplification of TCR beta CDR3 regions used RNA as the template. The HTBI primer set drove a first-round RT-PCR of the TCR CDR3. TCRdb analysed the multiplex PCR reads with MiXCR anew, one entry per CDR3 protein. The data contain more than 300,000 distinct CDR3 sequences, around 13% of them seen just once; the ten biggest clones take up roughly 21%. The sequencing input was blood. These receptors came from a woman under 40 with Graves' ophthalmopathy.

This clonotype was counted many times. At one end, the junction sequence differs from germline, possibly due to a read error. This chain links TRBV19 with TRBJ2-2; D uncertain. This CDR3 spans 12 amino acids. CDR1 is LNHDA and CDR2 is SQIVND in the germline V gene (reference sequence). The CDR3 loop reads CASSISTGELFF. CDR3 DNA sequence: TGTGCCAGCAGTATCTCCACCGGGGAGCTGTTTTTT.

The V gene is TRBV6-6, the J gene TRBJ2-6, with 11 bases lining up with TRBD2. The CDR3 is made up of 17 amino acids. The J segment lost 3 bases and the V segment lost 2 bases, leaving 3 bases of the junction unmatched. CDR1 and CDR2 from the germline V gene are MNHNY and SVGAGI (reference sequence). The CDR3 region is CASSYIAGGLGANVLTF. Here the CDR3 DNA reads TGTGCCAGCAGTTACATAGCGGGGGGGCTTGGGGCCAACGTCCTGACTTTC.

This clonotype was detected a few times. The chain uses TRBV10-3 and TRBJ1-5, with D possibly matching TRBD1 (6 bases). Germline assignment: CDR1 ENHRY and CDR2 SYGVKD. The V gene lost 7 bases and the J gene lost 5 bases, with 12 bases spanning the gap. This CDR3 is built from 13 residues. In DNA, the CDR3 is TGTGCCATCACCCGGGGGCGAGATCAGCCCCAGCATTTT. This sequence encodes CAITRGRDQPQHF.

The V call is TRBV5-6, the J call TRBJ2-1; 9 bases line up with TRBD1. From germline, CDR1 is SGHDT and CDR2 YYEEEE. V lost 5 bases to trimming and J lost 8 bases; unmatched junction nucleotides: 11. The CDR3 is made up of 15 amino acids. CDR3 DNA: TGTGCCAGCAGTCCCGGGACAGGGTTAAAGGATGAGCAGTTCTTC. This sequence encodes CASSPGTGLKDEQFF.

This chain joins TRBV2 and TRBJ2-5, with 7 bases lining up with TRBD1. V gave up 6 bases and J gave up 0 bases; unmatched junction bases: 7. CDR1 and CDR2 (germline): SNHLY, FYNNEI. The CDR3 extends over 15 amino acids. The CDR3 bases are TGTGCCAGCAGGGATAAGGGACAGAACCAAGAGACCCAGTACTTC. This sequence encodes CASRDKGQNQETQYF.

This clonotype was observed many times. The chain employs TRBV30 and TRBJ1-5, with unresolved D. Germline-derived CDR1 and CDR2 are GTSNPN and SVGIG (reference sequence). V lost 2 bases to trimming and J lost 0 bases, with 5 bases between them. This CDR3 is built from 13 residues. The CDR3 DNA follows: TGTGCCTGGAGTTCCAATAGCAATCAGCCCCAGCATTTT. Amino acids: CAWSSNSNQPQHF.

The V call is TRBV19, the J call TRBJ2-2, with 10 bases identical to TRBD2. The CDR3 contains 13 residues. J lost 4 bases, V lost 11 bases, and 4 bases had no gene match. Germline V gene data show CDR1 as LNHDA and CDR2 as SQIVND (reference sequence). The CDR3 protein is CAVSGGSTGELFF. The CDR3 DNA reads as TGTGCCGTTAGCGGGGGGTCCACCGGGGAGCTGTTTTTT.

The chain combines TRBV20-1 with TRBJ2-1, with 10 bases aligning to TRBD2. Trimming removed 1 base from V and 4 bases from J; junction bases left unmatched: 7. Per the germline V gene, CDR1 is DFQATT and CDR2 is SNEGSKA (reference sequence). CDR3 size: 16 residues. CDR3 sequence (DNA): TGCAGTGCTAGAGCGAGCGGGGGGGCCAGATACAATGAGCAGTTCTTC. Translating it yields CSARASGGARYNEQFF.

Ten or more counts support this clonotype. Written as DNA, the CDR3 is TGTGCCACCAGTGGCAGCACAGATACGCAGTATTTT. Protein product: CATSGSTDTQYF. The rearrangement joins TRBV24-1 to TRBJ2-3; D uncertain. Trimming stripped 5 bases from V and 0 bases from J, with 2 bases between. CDR1 is KGHDR and CDR2 is SFDVKD in the germline V gene. This CDR3 comprises 12 residues.

A few counts support this clonotype. The rearrangement links TRBV3-1 to TRBJ2-3; tentatively, D is TRBD2 (7 bases). The germline gives CDR1 LGHDT, CDR2 YNNKEL (reference sequence). The CDR3 extends over 17 amino acids. V lost 1 base, J lost 7 bases, and 21 bases lay in between. CDR3 residues: CASSQVKAGASRHTQYF. In nucleotides, the CDR3 is TGTGCCAGCAGCCAAGTGAAGGCGGGGGCCTCTCGACATACGCAGTATTTT.

This clonotype was recorded many times. J is TRBJ1-4 and V is TRBV30; D remains unclear. V dropped 8 bases and J dropped 0 bases, with 10 bases sitting between them. CDR1 GTSNPN and CDR2 SVGIG come from the germline V gene (reference sequence). The length of the CDR3 is 13 residues. The CDR3 sequence is CAGKDATNEKLFF. CDR3 nucleotides: TGTGCCGGGAAGGATGCAACTAATGAAAAACTGTTTTTT.

This clonotype was counted many times. The chain links TRBV12-3 or TRBV12-4 to TRBJ1-1, with D unclear. This CDR3 spans 12 amino acids. The V end was cut by 6 bases, the J end by 6 bases, with 11 bases between. The CDR3 loop is CASSPRWAEAFF. In DNA form, the CDR3 reads TGTGCCAGCAGCCCGAGGTGGGCTGAAGCTTTCTTT.